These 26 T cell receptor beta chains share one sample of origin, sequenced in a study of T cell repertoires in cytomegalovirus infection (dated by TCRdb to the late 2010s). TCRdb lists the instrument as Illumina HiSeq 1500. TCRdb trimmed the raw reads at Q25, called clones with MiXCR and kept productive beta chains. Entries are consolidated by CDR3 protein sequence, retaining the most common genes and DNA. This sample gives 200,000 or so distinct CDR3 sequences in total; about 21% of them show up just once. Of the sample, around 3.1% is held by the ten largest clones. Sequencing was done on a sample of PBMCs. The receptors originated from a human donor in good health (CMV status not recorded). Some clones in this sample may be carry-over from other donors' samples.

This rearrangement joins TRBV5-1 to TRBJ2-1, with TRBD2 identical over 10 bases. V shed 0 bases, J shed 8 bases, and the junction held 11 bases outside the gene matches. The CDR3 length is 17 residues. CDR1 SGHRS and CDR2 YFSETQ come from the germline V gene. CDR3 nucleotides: TGCGCCAGCAGCTTGGGGTTACAAGCGGGAGGGCCAGATGAGCAGTTCTTC. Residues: CASSLGLQAGGPDEQFF. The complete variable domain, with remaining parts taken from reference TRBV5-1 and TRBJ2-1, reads KAGVTQTPRYLIKTRGQQVTLSCSPISGHRSVSWYQQTPGQGLQFLFEYFSETQRNKGNFPGRFSGRQFSNSRSEMNVSTLELGDSALYLCASSLGLQAGGPDEQFFGPGTRLTVL.

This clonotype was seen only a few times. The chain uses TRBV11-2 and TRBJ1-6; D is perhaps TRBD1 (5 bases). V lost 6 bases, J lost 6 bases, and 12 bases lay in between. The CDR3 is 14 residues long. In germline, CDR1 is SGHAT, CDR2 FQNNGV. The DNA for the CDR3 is TGTGCCAGCAGTTCTCGGGACGGTAATTCACCCCTCCACTTT. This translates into CASSSRDGNSPLHF.

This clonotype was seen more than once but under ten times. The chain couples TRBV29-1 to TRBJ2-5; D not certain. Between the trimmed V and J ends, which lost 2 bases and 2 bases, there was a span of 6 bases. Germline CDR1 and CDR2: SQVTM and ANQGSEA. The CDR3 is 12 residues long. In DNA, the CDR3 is TGCAGCGTTGAACTGGGACAAGAGACCCAGTACTTC. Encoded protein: CSVELGQETQYF.

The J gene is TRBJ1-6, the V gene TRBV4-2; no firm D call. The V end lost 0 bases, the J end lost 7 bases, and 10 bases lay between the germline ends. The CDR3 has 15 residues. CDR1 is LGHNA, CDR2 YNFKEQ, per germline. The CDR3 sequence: CASSQEPGTNSPLHF. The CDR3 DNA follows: TGTGCCAGCAGCCAAGAACCGGGTACGAATTCACCCCTCCACTTT.

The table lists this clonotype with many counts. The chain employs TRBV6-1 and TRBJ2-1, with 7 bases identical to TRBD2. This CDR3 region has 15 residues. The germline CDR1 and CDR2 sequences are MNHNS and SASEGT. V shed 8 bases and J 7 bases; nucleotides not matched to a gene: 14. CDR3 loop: CASRGPAGYGNEQFF. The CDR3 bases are TGTGCCAGCCGAGGGCCAGCGGGATATGGGAATGAGCAGTTCTTC.

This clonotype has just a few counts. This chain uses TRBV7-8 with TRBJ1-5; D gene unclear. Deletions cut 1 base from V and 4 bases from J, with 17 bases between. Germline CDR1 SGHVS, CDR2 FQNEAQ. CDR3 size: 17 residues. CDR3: CASSLDPASGLNQPQHF. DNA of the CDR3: TGTGCCAGCAGCTTAGACCCCGCCTCAGGATTGAATCAGCCCCAGCATTTT.

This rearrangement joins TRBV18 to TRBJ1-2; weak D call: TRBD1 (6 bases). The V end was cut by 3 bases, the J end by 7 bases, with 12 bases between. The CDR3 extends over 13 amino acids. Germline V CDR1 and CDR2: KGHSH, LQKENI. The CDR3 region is CASSPDGQSGYTF. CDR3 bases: TGTGCCAGCTCACCTGACGGACAGAGTGGCTACACCTTC. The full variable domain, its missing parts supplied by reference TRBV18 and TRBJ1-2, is NAGVMQNPRHLVRRRGQEARLRCSPMKGHSHVYWYRQLPEEGLKFMVYLQKENIIDESGMPKERFSAEFPKEGPSILRIQQVVRGDSAAYFCASSPDGQSGYTFGSGTRLTVV.

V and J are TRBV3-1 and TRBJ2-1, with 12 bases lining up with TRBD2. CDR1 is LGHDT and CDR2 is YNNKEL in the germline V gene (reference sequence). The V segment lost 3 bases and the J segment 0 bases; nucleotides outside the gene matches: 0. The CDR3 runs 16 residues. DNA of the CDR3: TGTGCCAGCAGCCAGACTAGCGGGGGCTCCTACAATGAGCAGTTCTTC. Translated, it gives CASSQTSGGSYNEQFF.

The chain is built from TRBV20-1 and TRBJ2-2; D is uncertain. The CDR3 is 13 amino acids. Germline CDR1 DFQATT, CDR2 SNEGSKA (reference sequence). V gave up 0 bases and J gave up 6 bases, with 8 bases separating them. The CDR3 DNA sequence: TGCAGTGCTAGAGATGGCAGTTCCGGGGAGCTGTTTTTT. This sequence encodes CSARDGSSGELFF.

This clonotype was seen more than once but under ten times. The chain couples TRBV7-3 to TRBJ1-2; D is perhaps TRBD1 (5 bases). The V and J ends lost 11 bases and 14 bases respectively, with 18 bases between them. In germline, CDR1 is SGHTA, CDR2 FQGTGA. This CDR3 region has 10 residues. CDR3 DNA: TGTGCCGGAGCGGGGCCCGCTCAGACCTTC. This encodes CAGAGPAQTF.

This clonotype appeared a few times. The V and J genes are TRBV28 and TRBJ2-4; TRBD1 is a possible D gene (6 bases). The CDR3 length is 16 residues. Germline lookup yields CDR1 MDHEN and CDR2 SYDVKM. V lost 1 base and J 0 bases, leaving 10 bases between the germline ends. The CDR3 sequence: CASSLLDSLAKNIQYF. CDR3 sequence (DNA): TGTGCCAGCAGTTTATTGGACAGCTTAGCCAAAAACATTCAGTACTTC.

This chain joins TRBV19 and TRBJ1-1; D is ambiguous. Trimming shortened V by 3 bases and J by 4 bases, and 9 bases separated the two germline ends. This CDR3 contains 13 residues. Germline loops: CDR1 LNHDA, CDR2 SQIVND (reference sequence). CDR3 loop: CASSMEVSTEAFF. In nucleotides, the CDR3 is TGTGCCAGTAGTATGGAGGTGAGCACTGAAGCTTTCTTT.

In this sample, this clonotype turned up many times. CDR3 amino acids: CASRKSFGGARMDTEAFF. CDR3 sequence (DNA): TGTGCCAGCCGGAAGTCCTTCGGGGGGGCGCGTATGGACACTGAAGCTTTCTTT. The chain recombines TRBV6-1 with TRBJ1-1; tentative D call: TRBD1 (6 bases). This CDR3 region has 18 residues. Trimming stripped 8 bases from V and 3 bases from J, with 28 bases between. Germline V CDR1 and CDR2: MNHNS, SASEGT.

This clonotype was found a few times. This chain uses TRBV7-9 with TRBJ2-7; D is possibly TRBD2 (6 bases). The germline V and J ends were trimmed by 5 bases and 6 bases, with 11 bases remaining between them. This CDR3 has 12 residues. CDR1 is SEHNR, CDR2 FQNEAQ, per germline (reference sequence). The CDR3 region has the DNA TGTGCCAGCAGCCCCGGGAGCGGCGAGCAGTACTTC. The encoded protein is CASSPGSGEQYF.

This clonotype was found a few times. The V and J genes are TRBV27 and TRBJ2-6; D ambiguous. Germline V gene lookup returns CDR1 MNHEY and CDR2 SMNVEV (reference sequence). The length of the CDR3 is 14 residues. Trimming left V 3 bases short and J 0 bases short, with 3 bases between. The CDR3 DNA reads TGTGCCAGCAGTTTCGGCTCTGGGGCCAACGTCCTGACTTTC. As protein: CASSFGSGANVLTF. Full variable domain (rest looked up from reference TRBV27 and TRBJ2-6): EAQVTQNPRYLITVTGKKLTVTCSQNMNHEYMSWYRQDPGLGLRQIYYSMNVEVTDKGDVPEGYKVSRKEKRNFPLILESPSPNQTSLYFCASSFGSGANVLTFGAGSRLTVL.

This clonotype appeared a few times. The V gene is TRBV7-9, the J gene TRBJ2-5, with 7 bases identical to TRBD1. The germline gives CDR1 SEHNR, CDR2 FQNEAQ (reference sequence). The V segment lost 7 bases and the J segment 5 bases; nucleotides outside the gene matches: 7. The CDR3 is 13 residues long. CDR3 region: CASNPGQWETQYF. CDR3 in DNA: TGTGCCAGCAACCCGGGACAGTGGGAGACCCAGTACTTC.

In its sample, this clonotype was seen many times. CDR3 in DNA: TGTGCCAGCAGCTTAACTAGCGGGAGCTATGAGCAGTTCTTC. Protein: CASSLTSGSYEQFF. The chain recombines TRBV7-8 with TRBJ2-1; TRBD2 matches 11 bases. The junction had 2 bases not matched to a gene; V was cut back by 2 bases and J by 8 bases. CDR1 SGHVS and CDR2 FQNEAQ come from the germline V gene. The CDR3 consists of 14 residues.

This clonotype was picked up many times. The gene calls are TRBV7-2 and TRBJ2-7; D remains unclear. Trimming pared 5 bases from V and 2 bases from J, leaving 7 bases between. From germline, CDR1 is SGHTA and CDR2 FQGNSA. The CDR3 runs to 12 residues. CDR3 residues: CASSPQTYEQYF. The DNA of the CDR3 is TGTGCCAGCAGCCCACAAACCTACGAGCAGTACTTC.

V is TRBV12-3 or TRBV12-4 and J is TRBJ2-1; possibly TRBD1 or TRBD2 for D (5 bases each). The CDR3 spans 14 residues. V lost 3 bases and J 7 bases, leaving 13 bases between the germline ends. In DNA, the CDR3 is TGTGCCAGCAGTTTCCAGGGAGCGTGGAATGAGCAGTTCTTC. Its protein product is CASSFQGAWNEQFF.

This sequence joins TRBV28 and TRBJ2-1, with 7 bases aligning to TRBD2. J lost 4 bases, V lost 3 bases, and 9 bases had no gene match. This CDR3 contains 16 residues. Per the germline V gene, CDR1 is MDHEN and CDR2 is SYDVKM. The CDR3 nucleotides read TGTGCCAGCAGTTTCACAGCTAGCGGATGGTACAATGAGCAGTTCTTC. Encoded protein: CASSFTASGWYNEQFF.

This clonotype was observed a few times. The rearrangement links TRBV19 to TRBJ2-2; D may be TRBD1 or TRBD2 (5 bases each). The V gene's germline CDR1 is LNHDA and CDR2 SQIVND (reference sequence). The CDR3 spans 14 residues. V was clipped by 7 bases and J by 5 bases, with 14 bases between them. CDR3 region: CASTLSWGTGELFF. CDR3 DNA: TGTGCCAGTACCCTCTCCTGGGGGACCGGGGAGCTGTTTTTT. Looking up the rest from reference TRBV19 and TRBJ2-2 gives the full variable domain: DGGITQSPKYLFRKEGQNVTLSCEQNLNHDAMYWYRQDPGQGLRLIYYSQIVNDFQKGDIAEGYSVSREKKESFPLTVTSAQKNPTAFYLCASTLSWGTGELFFGEGSRLTVL.

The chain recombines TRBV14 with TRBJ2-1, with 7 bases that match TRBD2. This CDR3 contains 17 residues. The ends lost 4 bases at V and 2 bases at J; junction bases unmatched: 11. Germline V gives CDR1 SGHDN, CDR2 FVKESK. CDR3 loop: CASSRLGAGIPYNEQFF. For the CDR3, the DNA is TGTGCCAGCAGCCGCCTGGGAGCGGGAATACCCTACAATGAGCAGTTCTTC.

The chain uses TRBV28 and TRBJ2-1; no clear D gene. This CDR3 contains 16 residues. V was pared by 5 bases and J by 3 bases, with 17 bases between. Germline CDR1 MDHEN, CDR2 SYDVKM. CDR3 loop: CASSPQSQYGYNEQFF. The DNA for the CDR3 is TGTGCCAGCAGTCCCCAAAGTCAATACGGCTACAATGAGCAGTTCTTC. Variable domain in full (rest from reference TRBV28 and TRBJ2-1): DVKVTQSSRYLVKRTGEKVFLECVQDMDHENMFWYRQDPGLGLRLIYFSYDVKMKEKGDIPEGYSVSREKKERFSLILESASTNQTSMYLCASSPQSQYGYNEQFFGPGTRLTVL.

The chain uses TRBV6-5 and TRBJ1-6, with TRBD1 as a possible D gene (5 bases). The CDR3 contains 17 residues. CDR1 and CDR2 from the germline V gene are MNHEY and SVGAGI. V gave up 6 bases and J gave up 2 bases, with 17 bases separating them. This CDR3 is CASSPGGVDPYNSPLHF. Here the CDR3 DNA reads TGTGCCAGCAGCCCCGGGGGGGTAGACCCCTATAATTCACCCCTCCACTTT.

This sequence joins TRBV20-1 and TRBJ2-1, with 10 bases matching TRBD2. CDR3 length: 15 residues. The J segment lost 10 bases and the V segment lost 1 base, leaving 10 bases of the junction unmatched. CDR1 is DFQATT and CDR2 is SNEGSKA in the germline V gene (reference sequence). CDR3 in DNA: TGCAGTGCTAGAGGGGCGAGCGGGAGGGCCAACGAGCAGTTCTTC. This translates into CSARGASGRANEQFF.

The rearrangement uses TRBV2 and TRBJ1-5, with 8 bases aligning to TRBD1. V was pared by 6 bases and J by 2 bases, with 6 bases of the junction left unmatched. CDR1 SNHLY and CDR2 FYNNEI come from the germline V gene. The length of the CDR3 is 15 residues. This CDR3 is CASRGIQGGNQPQHF. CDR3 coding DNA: TGTGCCAGCAGGGGGATACAGGGGGGCAATCAGCCCCAGCATTTT.